This passage covers 14 T cell receptor beta chains from one sample sequenced in a study of blood T cell repertoires in COVID-19. Only in-frame clones appear in the TCRdb table, and some are missing; sequencing was by immunoSEQ multiplex PCR. This sample carries some 260,000 clones, over 75% of them seen once, and the ten largest clones take 0.7%. The material sequenced was peripheral blood. These receptors originate from a human donor in a cohort sampled during active COVID-19.

The rearrangement links TRBV5-6 to TRBJ1-1; perhaps TRBD1 as D (5 bases). V was trimmed by 2 bases and J by 6 bases, leaving 11 bases between them. This CDR3 has 13 amino acids. Germline V gene data show CDR1 as SGHDT and CDR2 as YYEEEE. Written as DNA, the CDR3 is TGTGCCAGCAGCTTAGGAGGGACCCCTGAAGCTTTCTTT. Amino acid sequence: CASSLGGTPEAFF. Full variable domain (outside the CDR3, taken from reference TRBV5-6 and TRBJ1-1): DAGVTQSPTHLIKTRGQQVTLRCSPKSGHDTVSWYQQALGQGPQFIFQYYEEEERQRGNFPDRFSGHQFPNYSSELNVNALLLGDSALYLCASSLGGTPEAFFGQGTRLTVV.

The chain joins TRBV7-8 to TRBJ2-1; TRBD2 might be the D (7 bases). The CDR3 has 15 amino acids. CDR1 and CDR2 (germline): SGHVS, FQNEAQ. Between the trimmed V and J ends, which lost 5 bases and 3 bases, there was a span of 14 bases. This chain's CDR3 is CASSEGGGVYNEQFF. In nucleotides, the CDR3 is TGTGCCAGCAGCGAAGGGGGGGGAGTCTACAATGAGCAGTTCTTC.

This clone was detected only once. The DNA of the CDR3 is TGTGCCAGCAGCTTGGGTGGTAGCGGGGGGACGAATGAGCAGTTCTTC. Residues: CASSLGGSGGTNEQFF. The chain joins TRBV5-6 to TRBJ2-1, with TRBD2 identical over 10 bases. Germline assignment: CDR1 SGHDT and CDR2 YYEEEE. The CDR3 length is 16 residues. Trimming cost V 0 bases and J 7 bases; bases outside gene matches: 7.

The chain couples TRBV7-3 to TRBJ2-3, with 9 bases fitting TRBD2. CDR3 length: 15 residues. Germline CDR1 SGHTA, CDR2 FQGTGA. The V gene end was trimmed by 2 bases and the J gene end by 2 bases; junction bases not matched to a gene: 2. The CDR3 sequence is CASSLAGGATDTQYF. CDR3 nucleotide sequence: TGTGCCAGCAGCTTAGCGGGAGGGGCCACAGATACGCAGTATTTT.

The chain recombines TRBV9 with TRBJ2-7; D not resolved. From germline, CDR1 is SGDLS and CDR2 YYNGEE. Trimming cost V 0 bases and J 6 bases, with 10 bases left between them. The CDR3 loop spans 13 amino acids. CDR3 sequence: CASSVGIASEQYF. The CDR3 DNA reads TGTGCCAGCAGCGTAGGAATAGCCTCCGAGCAGTACTTC.

The V call is TRBV5-4, the J call TRBJ2-3; 8 bases align to TRBD2. V trimming: 4 bases; J trimming: 6 bases; junction bases outside the gene matches: 10. The germline V gene encodes CDR1 SGHNT and CDR2 YYREEE (reference sequence). This CDR3 has 15 residues. The CDR3 DNA is TGTGCCAGCAGCCGAACTAGCGGTGGGACGGATACGCAGTATTTT. Translation gives CASSRTSGGTDTQYF.

V usage is TRBV5-1 and J usage is TRBJ1-1; 8 bases align to TRBD1. Germline loops: CDR1 SGHRS, CDR2 YFSETQ. Losses at the gene ends were 0 bases for V and 6 bases for J; bases not matched to a gene: 10. This CDR3 contains 16 residues. The CDR3 reads CASSLEPQGALAEAFF. The CDR3 bases are TGCGCCAGCAGCTTGGAGCCCCAGGGGGCTTTAGCTGAAGCTTTCTTT.

The chain couples TRBV18 to TRBJ1-6; TRBD1 might be the D (5 bases). V shed 4 bases and J shed 3 bases, with 10 bases lying between them. Germline CDR1 reads KGHSH; CDR2 reads LQKENI. The CDR3 length is 15 residues. The CDR3 loop is CASSLGDSYNSPLHF. The CDR3 region has the DNA TGTGCCAGCTCACTAGGCGACAGCTATAATTCACCCCTCCACTTT.

The chain recombines TRBV4-3 with TRBJ1-2; possible D gene TRBD1, 6 bases. Germline V gene sequence: CDR1 LGHNA, CDR2 YSLEER. The CDR3 totals 17 residues. V was pared by 0 bases and J by 8 bases, with 22 bases between. CDR3 DNA sequence: TGCGCCAGCAGCCAAGATCGAGGGGGAACCTCCCGGGGAGGCTACACCTTC. It translates to CASSQDRGGTSRGGYTF.

Here the CDR3 DNA reads TGTGCCAGCACCTTGGGGGGAGGGCCTAACTATGGCTACACCTTC. As protein: CASTLGGGPNYGYTF. This chain uses TRBV9 with TRBJ1-2; tentative D call: TRBD1 (5 bases). Germline loops: CDR1 SGDLS, CDR2 YYNGEE. This CDR3 region has 15 residues. Trimming took off 6 bases at V and 0 bases at J, with 15 bases between the two ends.

The chain's CDR3 is CASGLVRGQGRRGINQPQHF. CDR3 nucleotide sequence: TGTGCTAGTGGTTTGGTAAGGGGACAGGGGAGAAGGGGGATCAATCAGCCCCAGCATTTT. The genes are TRBV12-5 and TRBJ1-5, with 10 positions matching TRBD1. With V trimmed by 0 bases and J by 3 bases, 14 bases remained unmatched. The germline V gene has CDR1 LGHNT and CDR2 FRNRAP. CDR3 length equals 20 residues.

The chain is built from TRBV13 and TRBJ2-5, with TRBD2 matching 14 bases. The CDR3 has 17 amino acids. The J segment lost 5 bases and the V segment lost 5 bases, leaving 10 bases of the junction unmatched. Germline values: CDR1 PRHDT, CDR2 FYEKMQ (reference sequence). CDR3 nucleotide sequence: TGTGCCAGCAGCGCACCCCTGGGACTAGCGGGAGTTGAGACCCAGTACTTC. Protein: CASSAPLGLAGVETQYF.

This chain joins TRBV7-6 and TRBJ2-2; D is possibly TRBD2 (5 bases). Trimming removed 6 bases at V and 5 bases at J, with 16 bases between. CDR3 length equals 15 residues. Per germline, CDR1 SGHVS and CDR2 FNYEAQ. The DNA for the CDR3 is TGTGCCAGCAGGGGCGGACTGACAATTACCGGGGAGCTGTTTTTT. It is translated as CASRGGLTITGELFF.

CDR3 loop: CASSIQATNYGYTF. As DNA, the CDR3 is TGTGCCAGTAGTATACAGGCGACTAACTATGGCTACACCTTC. The rearrangement links TRBV19 to TRBJ1-2; no firm D call. The CDR3 consists of 14 residues. Germline V gene lookup returns CDR1 LNHDA and CDR2 SQIVND (reference sequence). V dropped 2 bases and J dropped 0 bases, with 7 bases sitting between them.